One TCR beta chain is described in this entry. Its antigen is unidentified. Germline CDR1 SGHTA, CDR2 FQGNSA. Between the trimmed V and J ends, which lost 6 bases and 7 bases, there was a span of 15 bases. This CDR3 is built from 13 residues. These data are taken from a study of T-cell reconstitution after alpha-beta-depleted transplantation in children. Overall study findings and caveats: Fresh T-cell production supplied most of the T-cell counts and diversity seen one year after transplant. Surviving recipient T cells and thymic progenitors produced the high day-60 TCRbeta diversity seen in some patients. As was reported, about two months after transplant, alpha-beta T cells came from several hundred expanded graft clones.

Researchers prepared the TCRbeta library using unique molecular identifiers, the study reports. TCRdb fed the PCR reads into MiXCR, producing one record per CDR3 protein. Of around 490,000 distinct CDR3 sequences detected, about an eighth appear once; the ten largest clones hold approximately 15%. V gene TRBV7-2 combines with J gene TRBJ1-2, with a tentative D call TRBD1 (6 bases). The source was PBMCs, mostly from graft donor cells, collected 180 days after TCRalphabeta/CD19-depleted stem cell transplant. The clonotype comes from a female patient aged 2-10 years who had a stem cell transplant for aplastic anemia, so the T cells may come from the graft donor. The CDR3 region is CASSPGQLSGYTF. The CDR3 DNA reads as TGTGCCAGCAGTCCTGGACAGCTAAGTGGCTACACCTTC. Supplemented by reference TRBV7-2 and TRBJ1-2, the full variable domain reads GAGVSQSPSNKVTEKGKDVELRCDPISGHTALYWYRQSLGQGLEFLIYFQGNSAPDKSGLPSDRFSAERTGGSVSTLTIQRTQQEDSAVYLCASSPGQLSGYTFGSGTRLTVV.